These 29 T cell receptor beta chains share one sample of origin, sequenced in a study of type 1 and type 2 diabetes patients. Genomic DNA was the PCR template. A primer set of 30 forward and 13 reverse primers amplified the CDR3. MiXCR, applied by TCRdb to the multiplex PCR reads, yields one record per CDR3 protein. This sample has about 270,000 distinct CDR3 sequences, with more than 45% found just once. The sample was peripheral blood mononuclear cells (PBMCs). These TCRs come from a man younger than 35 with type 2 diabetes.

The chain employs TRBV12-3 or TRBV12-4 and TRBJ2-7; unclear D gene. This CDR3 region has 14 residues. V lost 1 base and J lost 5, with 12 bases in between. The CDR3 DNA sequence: TGTGCCAGCAGTTTAGGGTGGGCGCCCCACGAGCAGTACTTC. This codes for CASSLGWAPHEQYF.

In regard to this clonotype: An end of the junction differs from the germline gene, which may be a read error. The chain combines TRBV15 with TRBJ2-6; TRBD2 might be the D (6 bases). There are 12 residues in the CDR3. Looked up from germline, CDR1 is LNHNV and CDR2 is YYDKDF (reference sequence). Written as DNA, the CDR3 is TGTGTCACCGGGAAGGGGCCGGGAGAGCTGTACTTC. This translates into CVTGKGPGELYF. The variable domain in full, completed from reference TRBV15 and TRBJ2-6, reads DAMVIQNPRYQVTQFGKPVTLSCSQTLNHNVMYWYQQKSSQAPKLLFHYYDKDFNNEADTPDNFQSRRPNTSFCFLDIRSPGLGDTAMYLCVTGKGPGELYFGAGSRLTVL.

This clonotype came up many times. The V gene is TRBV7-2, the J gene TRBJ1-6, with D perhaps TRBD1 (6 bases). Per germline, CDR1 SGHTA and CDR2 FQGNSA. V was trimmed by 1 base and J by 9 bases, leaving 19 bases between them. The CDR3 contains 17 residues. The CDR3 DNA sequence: TGTGCCAGCAGCTTAGTGGGCACAGGGAATCGGGGTTCACCCCTCCACTTT. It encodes CASSLVGTGNRGSPLHF.

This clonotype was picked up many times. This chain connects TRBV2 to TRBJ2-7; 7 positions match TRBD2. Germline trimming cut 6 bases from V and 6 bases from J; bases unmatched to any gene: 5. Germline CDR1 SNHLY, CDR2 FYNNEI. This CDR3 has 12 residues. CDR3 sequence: CASSETSIEQYF. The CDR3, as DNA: TGTGCCAGCAGCGAGACTAGCATCGAGCAGTACTTC. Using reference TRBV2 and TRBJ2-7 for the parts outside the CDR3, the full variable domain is EPEVTQTPSHQVTQMGQEVILRCVPISNHLYFYWYRQILGQKVEFLVSFYNNEISEKSEIFDDQFSVERPDGSNFTLKIRSTKLEDSAMYFCASSETSIEQYFGPGTRLTVT.

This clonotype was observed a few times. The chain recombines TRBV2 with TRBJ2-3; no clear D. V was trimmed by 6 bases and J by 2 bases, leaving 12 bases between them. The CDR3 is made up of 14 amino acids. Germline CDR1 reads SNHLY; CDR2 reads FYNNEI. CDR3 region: CASRGGGSTDTQYF. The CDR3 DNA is TGTGCCAGCAGGGGTGGCGGTTCCACAGATACGCAGTATTTT.

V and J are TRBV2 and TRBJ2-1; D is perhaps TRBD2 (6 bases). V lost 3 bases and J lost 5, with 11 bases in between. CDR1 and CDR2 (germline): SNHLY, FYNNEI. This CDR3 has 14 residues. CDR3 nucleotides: TGTGCCAGCAGTGATGGACTAACGCACAATGAGCAGTTCTTC. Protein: CASSDGLTHNEQFF.

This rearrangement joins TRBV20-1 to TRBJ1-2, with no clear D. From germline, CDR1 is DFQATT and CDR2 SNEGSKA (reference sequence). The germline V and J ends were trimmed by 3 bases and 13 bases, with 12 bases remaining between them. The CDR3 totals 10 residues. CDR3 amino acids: CSASLPVPTF. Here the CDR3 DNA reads TGCAGTGCTAGCCTACCCGTTCCCACCTTC.

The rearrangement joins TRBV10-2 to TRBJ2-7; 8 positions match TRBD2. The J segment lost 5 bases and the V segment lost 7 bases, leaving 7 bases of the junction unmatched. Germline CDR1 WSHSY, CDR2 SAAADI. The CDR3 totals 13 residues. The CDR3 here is CASISGSGDEQYF. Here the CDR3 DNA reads TGCGCCAGCATTTCGGGTAGCGGGGACGAGCAGTACTTC.

CDR3 bases: TGTGCCATCAGTGATAGGACAGGTAACACTGAAGCTTTCTTT. Translated: CAISDRTGNTEAFF. The chain uses TRBV10-3 and TRBJ1-1, with TRBD1 identical over 7 bases. CDR3 length: 14 residues. Germline values: CDR1 ENHRY, CDR2 SYGVKD. V lost 3 bases, J lost 2 bases, and 3 bases stayed unmatched.

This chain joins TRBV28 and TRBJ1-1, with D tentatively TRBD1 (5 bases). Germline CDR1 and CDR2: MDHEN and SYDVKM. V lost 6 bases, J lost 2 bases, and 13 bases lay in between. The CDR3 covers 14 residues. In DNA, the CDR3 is TGTGCCAGCAGGTCCGGGACTTTAAACACTGAAGCTTTCTTT. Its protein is CASRSGTLNTEAFF.

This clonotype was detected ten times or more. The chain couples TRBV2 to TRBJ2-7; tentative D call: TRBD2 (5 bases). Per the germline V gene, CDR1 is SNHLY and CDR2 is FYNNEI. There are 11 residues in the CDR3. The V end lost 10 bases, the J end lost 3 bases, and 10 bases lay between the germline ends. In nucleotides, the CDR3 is TGTGCCACCGCGACTAACTACGAGCAGTACTTC. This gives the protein CATATNYEQYF.

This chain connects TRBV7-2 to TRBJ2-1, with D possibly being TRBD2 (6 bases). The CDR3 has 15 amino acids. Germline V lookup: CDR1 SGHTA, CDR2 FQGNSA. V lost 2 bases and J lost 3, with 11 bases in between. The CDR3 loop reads CASSLRSSGYNEQFF. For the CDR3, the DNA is TGTGCCAGCAGCTTAAGGAGTAGCGGCTACAATGAGCAGTTCTTC.

CDR3: CASSVRTGVTDTQYF. The CDR3 DNA reads as TGTGCCAGCAGCGTCCGGACAGGCGTCACAGATACGCAGTATTTT. The V call is TRBV11-1, the J call TRBJ2-3, with 7 nucleotides matching TRBD1. The V gene's germline CDR1 is SGHAT and CDR2 FQDESV (reference sequence). This CDR3 has 15 residues. V trimming: 5 bases; J trimming: 2 bases; junction bases outside the gene matches: 7.

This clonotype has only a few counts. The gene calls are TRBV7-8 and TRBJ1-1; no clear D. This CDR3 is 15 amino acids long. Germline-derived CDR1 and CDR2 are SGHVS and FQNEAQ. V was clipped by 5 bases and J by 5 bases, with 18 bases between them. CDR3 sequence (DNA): TGTGCCAGCAGCCAAGATTTCGTTGGAAGGACTGAAGCTTTCTTT. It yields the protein CASSQDFVGRTEAFF.

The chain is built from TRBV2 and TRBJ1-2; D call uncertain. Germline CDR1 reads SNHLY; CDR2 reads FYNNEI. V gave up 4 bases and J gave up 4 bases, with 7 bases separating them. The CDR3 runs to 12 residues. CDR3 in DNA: TGTGCCAGCAGTGTGGGGAGCTATGGCTACACCTTC. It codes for CASSVGSYGYTF.

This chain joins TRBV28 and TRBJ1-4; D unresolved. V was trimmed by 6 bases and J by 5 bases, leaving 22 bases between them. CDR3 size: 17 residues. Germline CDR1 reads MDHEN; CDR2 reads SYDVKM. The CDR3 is CASRGWPGFTQNEKLFF. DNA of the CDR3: TGTGCCAGCAGAGGATGGCCAGGCTTCACTCAGAATGAAAAACTGTTTTTT. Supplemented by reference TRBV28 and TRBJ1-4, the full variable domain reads DVKVTQSSRYLVKRTGEKVFLECVQDMDHENMFWYRQDPGLGLRLIYFSYDVKMKEKGDIPEGYSVSREKKERFSLILESASTNQTSMYLCASRGWPGFTQNEKLFFGSGTQLSVL.

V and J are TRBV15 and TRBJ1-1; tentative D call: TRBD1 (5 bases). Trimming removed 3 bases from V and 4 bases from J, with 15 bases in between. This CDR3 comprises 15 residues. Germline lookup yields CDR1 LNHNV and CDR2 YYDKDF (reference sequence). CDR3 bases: TGTGCCACCAGCAGGGCCGCAGGGACGGGCACTGAAGCTTTCTTT. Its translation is CATSRAAGTGTEAFF.

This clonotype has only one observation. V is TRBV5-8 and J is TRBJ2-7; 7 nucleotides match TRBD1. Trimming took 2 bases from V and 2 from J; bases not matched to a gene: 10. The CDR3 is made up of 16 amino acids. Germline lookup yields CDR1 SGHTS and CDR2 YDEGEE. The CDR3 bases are TGTGCCAGCAGCTTATTCCGGGACAGTAGTCCCTACGAGCAGTACTTC. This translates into CASSLFRDSSPYEQYF.

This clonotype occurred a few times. CDR3 protein: CSATGRTGSYEQYF. The CDR3 nucleotides read TGCAGTGCAACCGGACGGACGGGATCCTACGAGCAGTACTTC. This chain connects TRBV20-1 to TRBJ2-7, with D perhaps TRBD2 (5 bases). CDR1 is DFQATT and CDR2 is SNEGSKA in the germline V gene (reference sequence). V dropped 6 bases and J dropped 1 base, with 16 bases sitting between them. The CDR3 consists of 14 residues.

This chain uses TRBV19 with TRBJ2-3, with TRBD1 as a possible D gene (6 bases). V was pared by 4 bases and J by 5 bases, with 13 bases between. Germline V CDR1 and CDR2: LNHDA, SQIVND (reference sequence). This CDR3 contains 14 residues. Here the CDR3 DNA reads TGTGCCAGTAGTACCGACAGGTTCAAAGATACGCAGTATTTT. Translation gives CASSTDRFKDTQYF. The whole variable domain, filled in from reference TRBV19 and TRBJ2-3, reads DGGITQSPKYLFRKEGQNVTLSCEQNLNHDAMYWYRQDPGQGLRLIYYSQIVNDFQKGDIAEGYSVSREKKESFPLTVTSAQKNPTAFYLCASSTDRFKDTQYFGPGTRLTVL.

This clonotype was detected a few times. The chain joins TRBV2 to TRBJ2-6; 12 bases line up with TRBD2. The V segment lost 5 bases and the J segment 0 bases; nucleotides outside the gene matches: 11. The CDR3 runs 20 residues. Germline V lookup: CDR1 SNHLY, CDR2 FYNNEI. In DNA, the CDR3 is TGTGCCAGCAGTAAAAAAGGGACTAGCGGGTACATCTCTGGGGCCAACGTCCTGACTTTC. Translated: CASSKKGTSGYISGANVLTF.

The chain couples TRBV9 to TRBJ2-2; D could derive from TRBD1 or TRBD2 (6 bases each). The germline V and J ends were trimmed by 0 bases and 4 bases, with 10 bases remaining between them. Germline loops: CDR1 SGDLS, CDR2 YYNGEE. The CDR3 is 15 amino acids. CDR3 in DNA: TGTGCCAGCAGCGTAGGGGGGGCTGGCACCGGGGAGCTGTTTTTT. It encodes CASSVGGAGTGELFF.

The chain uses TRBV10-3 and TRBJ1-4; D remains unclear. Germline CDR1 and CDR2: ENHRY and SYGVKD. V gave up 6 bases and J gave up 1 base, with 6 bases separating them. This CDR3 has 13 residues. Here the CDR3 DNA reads TGTGCCATCAGAGGCAAAACTAATGAAAAACTGTTTTTT. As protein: CAIRGKTNEKLFF.

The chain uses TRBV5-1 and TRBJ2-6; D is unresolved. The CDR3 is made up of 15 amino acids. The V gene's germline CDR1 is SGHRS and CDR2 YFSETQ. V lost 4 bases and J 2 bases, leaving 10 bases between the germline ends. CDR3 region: CASSPRNAGANVLTF. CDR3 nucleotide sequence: TGCGCCAGCAGCCCCCGAAATGCTGGGGCCAACGTCCTGACTTTC.

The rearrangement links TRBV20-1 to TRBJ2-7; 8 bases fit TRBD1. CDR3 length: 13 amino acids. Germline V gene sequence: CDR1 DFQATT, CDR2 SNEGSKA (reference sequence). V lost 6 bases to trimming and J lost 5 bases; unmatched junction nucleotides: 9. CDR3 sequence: CSAERQGSDEQYF. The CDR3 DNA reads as TGCAGTGCGGAAAGACAGGGGTCCGACGAGCAGTACTTC.

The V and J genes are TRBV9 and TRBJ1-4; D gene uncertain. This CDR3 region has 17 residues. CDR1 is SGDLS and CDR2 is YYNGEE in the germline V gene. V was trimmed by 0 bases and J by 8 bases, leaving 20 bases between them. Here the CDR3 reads CASSVGPGGGSGEKLFF. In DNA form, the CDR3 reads TGTGCCAGCAGCGTAGGTCCCGGAGGAGGGAGTGGGGAAAAACTGTTTTTT.

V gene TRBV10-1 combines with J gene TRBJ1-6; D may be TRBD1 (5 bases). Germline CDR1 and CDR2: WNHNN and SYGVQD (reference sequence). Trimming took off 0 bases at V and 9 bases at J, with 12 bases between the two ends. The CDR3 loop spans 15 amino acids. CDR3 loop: CASSESSDTASPLHF. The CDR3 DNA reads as TGCGCCAGCAGTGAGTCGTCGGACACGGCTTCACCCCTCCACTTT.

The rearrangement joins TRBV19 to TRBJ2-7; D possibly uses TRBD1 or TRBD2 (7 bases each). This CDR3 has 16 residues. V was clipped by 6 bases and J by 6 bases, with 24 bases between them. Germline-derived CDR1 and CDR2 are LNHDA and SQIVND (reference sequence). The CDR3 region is CASSPGGGQFSSEQYF. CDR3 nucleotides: TGTGCCAGTAGCCCAGGGGGGGGACAGTTTAGCTCCGAGCAGTACTTC. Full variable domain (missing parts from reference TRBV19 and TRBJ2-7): DGGITQSPKYLFRKEGQNVTLSCEQNLNHDAMYWYRQDPGQGLRLIYYSQIVNDFQKGDIAEGYSVSREKKESFPLTVTSAQKNPTAFYLCASSPGGGQFSSEQYFGPGTRLTVT.

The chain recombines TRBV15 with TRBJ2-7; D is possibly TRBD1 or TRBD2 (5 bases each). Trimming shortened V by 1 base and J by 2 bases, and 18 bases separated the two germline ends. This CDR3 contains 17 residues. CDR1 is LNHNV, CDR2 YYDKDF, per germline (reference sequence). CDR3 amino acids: CATSRGGLGTATYEQYF. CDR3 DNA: TGTGCCACCAGCAGAGGGGGGTTGGGGACGGCCACCTACGAGCAGTACTTC. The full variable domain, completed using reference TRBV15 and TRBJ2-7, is DAMVIQNPRYQVTQFGKPVTLSCSQTLNHNVMYWYQQKSSQAPKLLFHYYDKDFNNEADTPDNFQSRRPNTSFCFLDIRSPGLGDTAMYLCATSRGGLGTATYEQYFGPGTRLTVT.